The next 11 T cell receptor beta chains were all read from a single sample in a study of graft-versus-host responses after intestinal transplantation (dated by TCRdb to the early 2020s). Library prep was done by the immunoSEQ multiplex PCR assay. TCRdb provides this immuneACCESS table in a form limited to in-frame rearrangements. Some clones are lacking; in checked studies, under half of them reflect an unresolved V gene, and why the rest are absent is not known. The sample contains tens of thousands of clones, roughly 89% of them found a single time. The top ten constitute under 6.5% of the sample. Sequences were derived from PBMCs, sampled around 65 days after intestinal transplantation. The receptors derive from a human patient who received an intestinal transplant, so some T cells may come from the graft donor.

The chain combines TRBV5-6 with TRBJ2-5; D unresolved. The CDR3 has 13 amino acids. Trimming shortened V by 3 bases and J by 3 bases, and 9 bases separated the two germline ends. Germline CDR1 and CDR2: SGHDT and YYEEEE. Written as DNA, the CDR3 is TGTGCCAGCAGCTCTCAACGGGAAGAGACCCAGTACTTC. Its protein product is CASSSQREETQYF.

V gene TRBV5-5 combines with J gene TRBJ1-1; 7 bases are a match to TRBD1. J gave up 3 bases and V 4 bases, and 3 bases lay outside the gene matches. The V gene's germline CDR1 is SGHKS and CDR2 YYEKEE (reference sequence). The CDR3 is 13 residues long. The CDR3 loop is CASSKDRYTEAFF. CDR3 bases: TGTGCCAGCAGCAAGGACAGGTACACTGAAGCTTTCTTT. The whole variable domain, filled in from reference TRBV5-5 and TRBJ1-1, reads DAGVTQSPTHLIKTRGQQVTLRCSPISGHKSVSWYQQVLGQGPQFIFQYYEKEERGRGNFPDRFSARQFPNYSSELNVNALLLGDSALYLCASSKDRYTEAFFGQGTRLTVV.

V is TRBV4-1 and J is TRBJ2-6; 7 bases map to TRBD1. CDR1 MGHRA and CDR2 YSYEKL come from the germline V gene. This CDR3 spans 19 amino acids. The V segment lost 4 bases and the J segment 0 bases; nucleotides outside the gene matches: 12. CDR3 protein: CASSLNWDSLISGANVLTF. In DNA form, the CDR3 reads TGCGCCAGCAGCCTCAATTGGGACAGTCTCATCTCTGGGGCCAACGTCCTGACTTTC.

The rearrangement uses TRBV12-2 and TRBJ2-7; no check of the table's D call, TRBD1, against the DNA was made. TRBV12-2 is a listed pseudogene. CDR3 length equals 18 residues. The CDR3 region has the DNA TGTGCAAGTCGCTTACATCCCCCCTCGGGACAGGGGCACTACGAGCAGTACTTC. Protein: CASRLHPPSGQGHYEQYF.

V usage is TRBV7-9 and J usage is TRBJ2-1, with D uncertain. This CDR3 spans 14 amino acids. CDR1 is SEHNR, CDR2 FQNEAQ, per germline (reference sequence). V lost 2 bases and J 4 bases, leaving 9 bases between the germline ends. Written as DNA, the CDR3 is TGTGCCAGCAGCTTATCAGAGAGATACAATGAGCAGTTCTTC. Protein sequence: CASSLSERYNEQFF. Full variable domain (remainder filled in from reference TRBV7-9 and TRBJ2-1): DTGVSQNPRHKITKRGQNVTFRCDPISEHNRLYWYRQTLGQGPEFLTYFQNEAQLEKSRLLSDRFSAERPKGSFSTLEIQRTEQGDSAMYLCASSLSERYNEQFFGPGTRLTVL.

J is TRBJ2-6 and V is TRBV4-3, with D unclear. V lost 3 bases, J lost 4 bases, and 13 bases lay in between. Germline assignment: CDR1 LGHNA and CDR2 YSLEER. The CDR3 consists of 16 residues. The CDR3 nucleotides read TGCGCCAGCAGCCAGGGGATCCTATACGGGGCCAACGTCCTGACTTTC. Its translation: CASSQGILYGANVLTF.

This sequence joins TRBV10-3 and TRBJ2-1; the match to TRBD2 covers 9 bases. Losses at the gene ends were 4 bases for V and 2 bases for J; bases not matched to a gene: 12. The CDR3 runs 18 residues. CDR1 ENHRY and CDR2 SYGVKD come from the germline V gene. CDR3 bases: TGTGCCATCAGTGGGTCGACCCTAGCGGGGTCTACCTACAATGAGCAGTTCTTC. Its translation: CAISGSTLAGSTYNEQFF.

This clone was detected only once. The CDR3 coding sequence is TGCGCCAGCAGCCAAGAAAGTGGGTTCACTAATGAAAAACTGTTTTTT. Translating gives CASSQESGFTNEKLFF. The rearrangement joins TRBV4-3 to TRBJ1-4; D is uncertain. The CDR3 spans 16 residues. Trimming took 0 bases from V and 2 from J, leaving 10 bases between them. Germline-derived CDR1 and CDR2 are LGHNA and YSLEER.

The V and J genes are TRBV30 and TRBJ1-2; the match to TRBD1 covers 9 bases. In germline, CDR1 is GTSNPN, CDR2 SVGIG (reference sequence). The CDR3 contains 20 residues. With V trimmed by 0 bases and J by 4 bases, 21 bases remained unmatched. CDR3 loop: CAWSVSGRGTGRNPVYGYTF. CDR3 coding DNA: TGTGCCTGGAGTGTAAGCGGGCGAGGGACAGGGAGAAACCCTGTCTATGGCTACACCTTC.

The table lists this clone with a few counts. This sequence joins TRBV27 and TRBJ2-7; D not certain. The CDR3 is 14 amino acids. V was trimmed by 6 bases and J by 2 bases, leaving 14 bases between them. CDR1 is MNHEY, CDR2 SMNVEV, per germline (reference sequence). The CDR3 coding sequence is TGTGCCAGCAGGCCGCACAGTGGGACCTACGAGCAGTACTTC. Its translation is CASRPHSGTYEQYF.

The chain is built from TRBV18 and TRBJ2-7; 7 bases line up with TRBD2. With V trimmed by 1 base and J by 0 bases, 6 bases remained unmatched. This CDR3 has 16 residues. From germline, CDR1 is KGHSH and CDR2 LQKENI. In nucleotides, the CDR3 is TGTGCCAGCTCACCACTCTTCGGGAGGAGCTCCTACGAGCAGTACTTC. This codes for CASSPLFGRSSYEQYF. Variable domain in full (rest from reference TRBV18 and TRBJ2-7): NAGVMQNPRHLVRRRGQEARLRCSPMKGHSHVYWYRQLPEEGLKFMVYLQKENIIDESGMPKERFSAEFPKEGPSILRIQQVVRGDSAAYFCASSPLFGRSSYEQYFGPGTRLTVT.